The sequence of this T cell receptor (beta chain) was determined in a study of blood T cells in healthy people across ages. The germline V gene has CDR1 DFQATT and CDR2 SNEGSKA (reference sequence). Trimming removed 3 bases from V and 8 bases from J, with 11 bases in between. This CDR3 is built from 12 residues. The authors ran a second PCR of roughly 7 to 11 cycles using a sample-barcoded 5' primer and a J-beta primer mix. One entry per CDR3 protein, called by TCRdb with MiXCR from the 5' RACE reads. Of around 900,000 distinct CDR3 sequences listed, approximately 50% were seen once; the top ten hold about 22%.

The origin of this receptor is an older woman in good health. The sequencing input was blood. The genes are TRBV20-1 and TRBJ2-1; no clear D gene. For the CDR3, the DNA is TGCAGTGCTAGTGCTAGTTTCGATGAGCAGTTCTTC. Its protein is CSASASFDEQFF.